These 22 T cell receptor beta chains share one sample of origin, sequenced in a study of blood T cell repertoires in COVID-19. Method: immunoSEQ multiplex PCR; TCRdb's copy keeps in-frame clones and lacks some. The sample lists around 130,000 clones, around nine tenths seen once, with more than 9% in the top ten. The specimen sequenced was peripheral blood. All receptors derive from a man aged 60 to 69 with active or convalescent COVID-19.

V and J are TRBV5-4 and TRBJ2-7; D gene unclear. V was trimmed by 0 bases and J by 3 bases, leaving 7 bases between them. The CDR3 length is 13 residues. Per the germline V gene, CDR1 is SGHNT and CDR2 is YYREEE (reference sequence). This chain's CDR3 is CASSLGLDYEQYF. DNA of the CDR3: TGTGCCAGCAGCTTGGGTCTAGACTACGAGCAGTACTTC.

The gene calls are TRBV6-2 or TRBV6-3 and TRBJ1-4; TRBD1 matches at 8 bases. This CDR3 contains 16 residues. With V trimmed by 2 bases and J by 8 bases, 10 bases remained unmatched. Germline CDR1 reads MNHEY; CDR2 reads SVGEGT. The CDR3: CASSYRGQGGREKLFF. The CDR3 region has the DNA TGTGCCAGCAGTTACCGCGGACAGGGTGGAAGGGAAAAACTGTTTTTT.

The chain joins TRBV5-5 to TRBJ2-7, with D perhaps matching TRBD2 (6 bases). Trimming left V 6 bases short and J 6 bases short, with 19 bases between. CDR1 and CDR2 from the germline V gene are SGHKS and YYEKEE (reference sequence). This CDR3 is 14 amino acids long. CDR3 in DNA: TGTGCCAGCATGATTAGCGGTTCCGAGTTCGAGCAGTACTTC. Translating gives CASMISGSEFEQYF.

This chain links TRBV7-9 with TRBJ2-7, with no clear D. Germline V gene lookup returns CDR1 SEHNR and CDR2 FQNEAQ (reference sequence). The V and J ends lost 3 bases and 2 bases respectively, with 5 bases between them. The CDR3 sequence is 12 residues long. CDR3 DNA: TGTGCCAGCAGCTTCCGGGCCTACGAGCAGTACTTC. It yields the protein CASSFRAYEQYF.

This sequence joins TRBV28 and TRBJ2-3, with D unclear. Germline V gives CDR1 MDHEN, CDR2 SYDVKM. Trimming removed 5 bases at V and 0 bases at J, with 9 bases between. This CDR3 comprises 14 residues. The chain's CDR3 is CASSVQRSTDTQYF. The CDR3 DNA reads TGTGCCAGCAGTGTCCAACGGAGCACAGATACGCAGTATTTT. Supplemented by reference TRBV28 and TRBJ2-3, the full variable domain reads DVKVTQSSRYLVKRTGEKVFLECVQDMDHENMFWYRQDPGLGLRLIYFSYDVKMKEKGDIPEGYSVSREKKERFSLILESASTNQTSMYLCASSVQRSTDTQYFGPGTRLTVL.

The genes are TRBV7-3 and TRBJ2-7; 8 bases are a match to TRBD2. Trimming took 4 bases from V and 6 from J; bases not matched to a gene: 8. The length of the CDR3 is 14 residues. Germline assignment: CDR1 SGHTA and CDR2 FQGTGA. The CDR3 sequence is CASSSGTSSSEQYF. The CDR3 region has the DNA TGTGCCAGCAGCTCTGGGACTAGTTCTTCCGAGCAGTACTTC.

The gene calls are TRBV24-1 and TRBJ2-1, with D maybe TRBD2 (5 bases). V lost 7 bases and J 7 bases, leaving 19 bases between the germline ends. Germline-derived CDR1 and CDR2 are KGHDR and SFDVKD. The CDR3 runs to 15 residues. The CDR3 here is CATSPGPDRGNEQFF. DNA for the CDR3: TGTGCCACCAGCCCGGGTCCCGATAGAGGGAATGAGCAGTTCTTC.

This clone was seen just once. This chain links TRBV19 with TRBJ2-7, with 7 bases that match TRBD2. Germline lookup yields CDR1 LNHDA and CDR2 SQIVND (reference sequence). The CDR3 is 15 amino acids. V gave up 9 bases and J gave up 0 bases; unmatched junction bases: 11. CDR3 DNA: TGTGCCAGCAGCCTTAAAAGCGGGGACTCCTACGAGCAGTACTTC. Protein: CASSLKSGDSYEQYF.

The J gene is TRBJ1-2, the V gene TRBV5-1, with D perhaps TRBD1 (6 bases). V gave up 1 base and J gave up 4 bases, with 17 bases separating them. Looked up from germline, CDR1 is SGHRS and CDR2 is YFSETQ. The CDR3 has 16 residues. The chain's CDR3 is CASSLSRGPVTYGYTF. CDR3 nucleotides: TGCGCCAGCAGCTTGTCCAGGGGCCCGGTTACCTATGGCTACACCTTC.

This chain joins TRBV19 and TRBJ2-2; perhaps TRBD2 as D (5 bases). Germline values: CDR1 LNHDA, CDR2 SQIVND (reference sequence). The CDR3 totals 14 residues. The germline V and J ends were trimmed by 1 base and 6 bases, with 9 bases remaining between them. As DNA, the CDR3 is TGTGCCAGTAGTATAGGCCGGGGTGCCGGGGAGCTGTTTTTT. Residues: CASSIGRGAGELFF.

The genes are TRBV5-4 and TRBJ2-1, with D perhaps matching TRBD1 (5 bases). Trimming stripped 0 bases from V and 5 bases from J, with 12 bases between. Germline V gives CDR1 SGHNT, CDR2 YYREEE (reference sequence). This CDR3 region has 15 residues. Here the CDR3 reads CASSLDLKTDNEQFF. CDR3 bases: TGTGCCAGCAGCTTGGACCTCAAGACAGACAATGAGCAGTTCTTC.

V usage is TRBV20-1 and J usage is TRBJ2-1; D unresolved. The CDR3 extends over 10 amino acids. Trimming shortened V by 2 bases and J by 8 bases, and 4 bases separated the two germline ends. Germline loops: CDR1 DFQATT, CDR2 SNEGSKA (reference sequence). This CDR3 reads CSARSDEQFF. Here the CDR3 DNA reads TGCAGTGCTAGATCTGATGAGCAGTTCTTC.

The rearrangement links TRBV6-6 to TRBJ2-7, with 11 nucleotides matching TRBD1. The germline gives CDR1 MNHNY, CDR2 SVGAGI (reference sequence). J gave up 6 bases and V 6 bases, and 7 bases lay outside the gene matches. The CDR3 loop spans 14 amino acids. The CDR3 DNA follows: TGTGCCAGCAGGGGACAGGGGGGCCCTCTCGAGCAGTACTTC. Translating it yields CASRGQGGPLEQYF.

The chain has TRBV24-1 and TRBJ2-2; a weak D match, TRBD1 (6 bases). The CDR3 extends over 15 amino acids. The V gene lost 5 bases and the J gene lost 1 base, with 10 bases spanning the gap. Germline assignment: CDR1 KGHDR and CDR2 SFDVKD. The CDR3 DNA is TGTGCCACCAGTGTAAACAGGGAGAACACCGGGGAGCTGTTTTTT. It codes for CATSVNRENTGELFF.

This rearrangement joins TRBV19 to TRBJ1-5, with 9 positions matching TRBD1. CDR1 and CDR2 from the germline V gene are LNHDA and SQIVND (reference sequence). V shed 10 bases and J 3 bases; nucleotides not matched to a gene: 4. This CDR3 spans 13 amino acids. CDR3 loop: CATRTGDNQPQHF. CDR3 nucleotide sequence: TGTGCCACCCGGACAGGGGACAATCAGCCCCAGCATTTT.

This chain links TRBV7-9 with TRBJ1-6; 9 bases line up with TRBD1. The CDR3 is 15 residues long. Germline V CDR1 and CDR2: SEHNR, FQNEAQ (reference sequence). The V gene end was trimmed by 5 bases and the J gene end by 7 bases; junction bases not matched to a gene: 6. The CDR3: CASSPTGGSNSPLHF. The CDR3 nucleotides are TGTGCCAGCAGCCCCACAGGGGGCTCGAATTCACCCCTCCACTTT.

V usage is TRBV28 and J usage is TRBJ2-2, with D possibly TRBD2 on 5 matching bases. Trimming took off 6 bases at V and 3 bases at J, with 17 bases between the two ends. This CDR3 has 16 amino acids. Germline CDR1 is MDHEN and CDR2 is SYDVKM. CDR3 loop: CASRIGGVADTGELFF. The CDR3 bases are TGTGCCAGCAGGATAGGAGGAGTCGCGGACACCGGGGAGCTGTTTTTT.

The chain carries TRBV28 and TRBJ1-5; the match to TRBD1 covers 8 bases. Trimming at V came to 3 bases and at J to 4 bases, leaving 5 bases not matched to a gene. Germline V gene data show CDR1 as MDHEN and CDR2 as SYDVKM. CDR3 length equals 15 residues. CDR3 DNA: TGTGCCAGCAGTTTTAGGGACAGGAGAAATCAGCCCCAGCATTTT. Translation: CASSFRDRRNQPQHF.

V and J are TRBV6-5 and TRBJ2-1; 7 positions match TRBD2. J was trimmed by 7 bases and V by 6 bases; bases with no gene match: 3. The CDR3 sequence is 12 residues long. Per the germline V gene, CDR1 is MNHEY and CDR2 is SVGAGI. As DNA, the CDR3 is TGTGCCAGCAGCGGGAGGTTAAATGAGCAGTTCTTC. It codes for CASSGRLNEQFF.

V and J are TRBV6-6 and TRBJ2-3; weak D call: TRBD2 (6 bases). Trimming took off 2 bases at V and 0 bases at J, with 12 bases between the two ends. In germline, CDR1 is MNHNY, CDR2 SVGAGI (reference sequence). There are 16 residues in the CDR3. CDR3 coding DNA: TGTGCCAGCAGTTACGCGGCGGGGACTAGCACAGATACGCAGTATTTT. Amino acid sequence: CASSYAAGTSTDTQYF.

CDR3 amino acids: CASSWKGQGTDTQYF. CDR3 in DNA: TGCGCCAGCAGCTGGAAGGGACAGGGGACAGATACGCAGTATTTT. The rearrangement links TRBV5-1 to TRBJ2-3; TRBD1 matches at 10 bases. This CDR3 comprises 15 residues. With 3 bases clipped from V and 3 bases from J, the junction kept 4 bases outside the gene matches. Germline CDR1 and CDR2: SGHRS and YFSETQ.

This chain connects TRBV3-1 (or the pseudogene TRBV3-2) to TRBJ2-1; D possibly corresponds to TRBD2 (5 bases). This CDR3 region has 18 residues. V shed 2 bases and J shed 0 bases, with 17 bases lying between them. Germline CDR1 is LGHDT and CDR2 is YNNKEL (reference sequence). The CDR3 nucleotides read TGTGCCAGCAGCCAAAAAAGAGGGCTAGCCATCTCCTACAATGAGCAGTTCTTC. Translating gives CASSQKRGLAISYNEQFF.